Reported below is one T cell receptor beta chain. Its antigen is unidentified. Under the ViraFEST assay, PBMC were stimulated with viral peptide pools so that antigen-specific CD4+ T cells expanded. Sequencing was performed afterwards. Culture proceeded for approximately nine days, and CD4+ T cells were then isolated. Two doses of either BNT162b2 or mRNA-1273 were given to each participant. Peptides at approximately 10 ug/ml and IL-2 at about 9.8 IU/ml were added to fewer than 2.5 million PBMC per well. The V gene's germline CDR1 is KGHSH and CDR2 LQKENI. Deletions cut 3 bases from V and 1 base from J, with 12 bases between. This CDR3 has 16 amino acids. The record originates from a study of vaccination effects on CD4 cells after COVID-19. Points from the study as a whole: Clones induced by infection and by vaccine showed marked clonal contraction late after vaccination.

Here immunoSEQ multiplex PCR was the method, and the copy in TCRdb shows in-frame clones only, minus some. Among roughly 30,000 clones, approximately 71% were seen once, and the ten largest hold 9% to 10%. This sequence was found in a human donor who received a COVID-19 vaccine. This chain connects TRBV18 to TRBJ2-2, with D perhaps matching TRBD2 (6 bases). Sample: CD4+ T cells from PBMCs cultured with HCoV-NL63 spike peptides, taken after COVID-19 vaccination. The CDR3 region is CASSPIAALNTGELFF. The CDR3 coding sequence is TGTGCCAGCTCACCTATAGCGGCCCTGAACACCGGGGAGCTGTTTTTT.